The text below deals with one TCR beta chain. This entry belongs to a study of cytomegalovirus exposure and HLA in healthy donors. About the study: In an earlier analysis, 90 million to 130 million unique TCR beta sequences were found from some 200 million T cells. Unique TCRs from HLA-typed donors, 75 million to 100 million of them, were held in an early data release.

The CDR3 is made up of 14 amino acids. Trimming took off 4 bases at V and 4 bases at J, with 13 bases between the two ends. Germline CDR1 reads SGHRS; CDR2 reads YFSETQ. PCR primers comprised 60 Vbeta and 13 Jbeta primers. The repertoire was sequenced with immunoSEQ multiplex PCR; TCRdb's copy has only in-frame clones and lacks some. The table records about 71,000 clones, about 67% of them present only once. The chain joins TRBV5-1 to TRBJ2-3, with a weak D call TRBD2 (5 bases). This sequence was found in a man aged 35 to 55 in good health and CMV-seropositive. The sequenced material came from PBMCs. The CDR3 here is CASSAWPGSDTQYF. CDR3 bases: TGCGCCAGCAGCGCCTGGCCGGGGTCAGATACGCAGTATTTT. The whole variable domain, remainder taken from reference TRBV5-1 and TRBJ2-3, is KAGVTQTPRYLIKTRGQQVTLSCSPISGHRSVSWYQQTPGQGLQFLFEYFSETQRNKGNFPGRFSGRQFSNSRSEMNVSTLELGDSALYLCASSAWPGSDTQYFGPGTRLTVL.